These 15 T cell receptor beta chains share one sample of origin, sequenced in a study of blood T cells in healthy people across ages (dated by TCRdb to between 2014 and 2017). Libraries were constructed by 5' RACE. The reads were generated on an Illumina HiSeq 2500. A second PCR of about 6 to 12 cycles was performed with a sample-barcoded 5' primer and a J-beta primer mix. TCRdb trimmed public reads at Q25 via fastp, called clones via MiXCR and kept in-frame beta chains. When rows share a CDR3 protein, they turn into one entry using the most common DNA and genes. This sample has some 1.5 million distinct CDR3 sequences in its table, and roughly two fifths of those were observed once. Clones ranked in the top ten supply about 4% of the sample. The specimen sequenced was blood. These receptors were collected from a woman under 30 in good health.

V and J are TRBV2 and TRBJ2-7; 10 bases map to TRBD1. The closer fit of TRBJ2-5 to the DNA end suggests the J call may be wrong. There are 16 residues in the CDR3. Germline V gives CDR1 SNHLY, CDR2 FYNNEI. CDR3 protein: CASSVGTGANQETQYF. The CDR3 DNA follows: TGTGCCAGCAGTGTTGGGACAGGGGCCAACCAAGAGACCCAGTACTTC.

This clonotype has a handful of counts. The chain uses TRBV20-1 and TRBJ2-7; possible D gene TRBD2, 6 bases. Germline CDR1 and CDR2: DFQATT and SNEGSKA (reference sequence). Trimming removed 5 bases from V and 7 bases from J, with 21 bases in between. This CDR3 has 14 residues. CDR3 sequence reads: CSAGGLNRVWEQYF. Written as DNA, the CDR3 is TGCAGTGCTGGAGGACTAAACCGGGTGTGGGAGCAGTACTTC.

This clonotype came up a few times. The chain combines TRBV7-9 with TRBJ2-7; the D is unclear. CDR1 is SEHNR, CDR2 FQNEAQ, per germline (reference sequence). Between the trimmed V and J ends, which lost 8 bases and 7 bases, there was a span of 18 bases. The CDR3 length is 13 residues. The DNA of the CDR3 is TGTGCCAGCTCCAGTCGCGGAAACAATGAGCAGTACTTC. Translation: CASSSRGNNEQYF.

The chain uses TRBV7-9 and TRBJ1-4; 7 bases map to TRBD1. V gave up 5 bases and J gave up 0 bases; unmatched junction bases: 6. Germline V gene data show CDR1 as SEHNR and CDR2 as FQNEAQ (reference sequence). The CDR3 spans 16 residues. DNA for the CDR3: TGTGCCAGCAGCGCCCACAGGGGATCAACTAATGAAAAACTGTTTTTT. This translates into CASSAHRGSTNEKLFF.

In this sample, this clonotype turned up a few times. In DNA form, the CDR3 reads TGTGCCAGCAGTTTCCCCGGGACAGGGGCTGAAGCTTTCTTT. Amino acids: CASSFPGTGAEAFF. The V gene is TRBV6-5, the J gene TRBJ1-1; 10 positions agree with TRBD1. The CDR3 spans 14 residues. Germline CDR1 reads MNHEY; CDR2 reads SVGAGI. J lost 6 bases, V lost 4 bases, and 5 bases had no gene match.

This clonotype came up a few times. The V call is TRBV4-2, the J call TRBJ2-5, with 13 bases that match TRBD2. The germline gives CDR1 LGHNA, CDR2 YNFKEQ. This CDR3 contains 16 residues. V lost 3 bases and J lost 5; bases outside the gene matches: 6. The CDR3 bases are TGTGCCAGCAGCCAGGGGACTAGCGGGAATTATGAGACCCAGTACTTC. This sequence encodes CASSQGTSGNYETQYF.

The chain couples TRBV5-5 to TRBJ2-7; D remains ambiguous. The CDR3 covers 13 residues. V was trimmed by 3 bases and J by 0 bases, leaving 7 bases between them. Per germline, CDR1 SGHKS and CDR2 YYEKEE (reference sequence). CDR3 nucleotides: TGTGCCAGCAGCTCGTTAGTCTCCTACGAGCAGTACTTC. Translation: CASSSLVSYEQYF.

CDR3 region: CSAREVVLDEQYF. The CDR3 DNA follows: TGCAGTGCTAGAGAGGTAGTACTCGACGAGCAGTACTTC. This rearrangement joins TRBV20-1 to TRBJ2-4, with unresolved D. The J call may not be correct, given that the DNA end is closer to TRBJ2-7. There are 13 residues in the CDR3. Germline V CDR1 and CDR2: DFQATT, SNEGSKA (reference sequence).

The J gene is TRBJ2-2, the V gene TRBV4-1; 9 bases are shared with TRBD2. The CDR3 extends over 17 amino acids. Germline V gives CDR1 MGHRA, CDR2 YSYEKL. V shed 1 base and J 4 bases; nucleotides not matched to a gene: 7. CDR3 nucleotides: TGCGCCAGCAGCCAAGTTATGCGGGGGGGCGGCACCGGGGAGCTGTTTTTT. Translated: CASSQVMRGGGTGELFF.

The chain couples TRBV29-1 to TRBJ2-7; D may be TRBD2 (5 bases). The CDR3 is made up of 13 amino acids. Deletions cut 3 bases from V and 2 bases from J, with 11 bases between. The germline V gene has CDR1 SQVTM and CDR2 ANQGSEA. DNA of the CDR3: TGCAGCGTTGAGAATCGGGGAGCCTACGAGCAGTACTTC. Amino acid sequence: CSVENRGAYEQYF.

This chain connects TRBV7-9 to TRBJ1-5; 10 bases are a match to TRBD1. CDR1 is SEHNR, CDR2 FQNEAQ, per germline (reference sequence). V trimming: 6 bases; J trimming: 5 bases; junction bases outside the gene matches: 10. The CDR3 runs 16 residues. In nucleotides, the CDR3 is TGTGCCAGCAGTCAAGAACCGGGACAGGGGTATCAGCCCCAGCATTTT. It encodes CASSQEPGQGYQPQHF.

In its sample, this clonotype was seen many times. The chain recombines TRBV20-1 with TRBJ2-7; 10 nucleotides match TRBD2. The trim removed 3 bases at V and 2 bases at J, leaving 7 bases unmatched. CDR1 is DFQATT and CDR2 is SNEGSKA in the germline V gene (reference sequence). This CDR3 contains 15 residues. The DNA of the CDR3 is TGCAGTGCTAGGTACCTAGCGGGGGCCACCTACGAGCAGTACTTC. Translated, it gives CSARYLAGATYEQYF.

Notes on this clonotype: The junction departs from the called germline gene at one end, perhaps through a read error. The chain recombines TRBV3-1 with TRBJ2-5; perhaps D is TRBD1 or TRBD2 (5 bases each). Judging by the DNA end, TRBJ2-7 fits better; the J call may be wrong. The CDR3 runs 15 residues. The V gene's germline CDR1 is LGHDT and CDR2 YNNKEL (reference sequence). CDR3 sequence reads: CASSQTRDEYYEQYF. CDR3 coding DNA: TGCGCCAGCAGCCAGACCCGGGACGAATACTACGAGCAGTACTTC.

This clonotype has a handful of counts. The genes are TRBV9 and TRBJ2-1; 8 bases are shared with TRBD2. Trimming removed 2 bases from V and 4 bases from J; junction bases left unmatched: 5. CDR3 size: 15 residues. Germline loops: CDR1 SGDLS, CDR2 YYNGEE. The CDR3 is CASSVGGLGYNEQFF. The CDR3 nucleotides read TGTGCCAGCAGCGTTGGGGGACTAGGTTACAATGAGCAGTTCTTC.

This clonotype was found a few times. This chain uses TRBV20-1 with TRBJ2-1; D uncertain. Trimming removed 7 bases from V and 0 bases from J, with 7 bases in between. The CDR3 has 12 amino acids. Germline loops: CDR1 DFQATT, CDR2 SNEGSKA (reference sequence). CDR3 nucleotides: TGCAGTGGAACGAGCTCCTACAATGAGCAGTTCTTC. Protein product: CSGTSSYNEQFF.